These T cell receptor beta chains were read from a single sample in a study of tissue T cells after allogeneic stem cell transplantation. Assay: immunoSEQ multiplex PCR; the TCRdb copy retains only in-frame clones and omits some. The profile shows about 3,000 clones, 60% to 80% of them singletons. The sample consisted of ascending colon tissue, taken at autopsy. These receptors were collected from an older male patient with steroid-refractory graft-versus-host disease after an allogeneic stem cell transplant. Some T cells may trace back to the graft donor. Both conserved end residues are part of each CDR3. Fields, in order: clone size, J gene, V gene, D gene, CDR3 DNA, CDR3 protein. The D gene is left open where the match is weak. Part of the rows lack a size; the others show once, few, many or a class for expanded clones.

NA,TRBJ1-3,TRBV7-2,TRBD1,TGTGCCAGCAGCGCACAGGGGACCTCTGGAAACACCATATATTTT,CASSAQGTSGNTIYF
NA,TRBJ1-3,TRBV7-8,TRBD1,TGTGCCAGCAGCTTCGGGACAGGGGGGAACACCATATATTTT,CASSFGTGGNTIYF
NA,TRBJ2-7,TRBV6-6,NA,TGTGCCAGCAGTTACACTAGCCCATCCTACGAGCAGTACTTC,CASSYTSPSYEQYF
few,TRBJ2-5,TRBV12-3/TRBV12-4,NA,TGTGCCACAAGGGTCCAGGGTCGAGAGACCCAGTACTTC,CATRVQGRETQYF
NA,TRBJ1-6,TRBV27,NA,TGTGCCAGCAGTTTAGTTATGACAATCTGGTCACCCCTCCACTTT,CASSLVMTIWSPLHF
NA,TRBJ1-2,TRBV2,NA,TGTGCCAGCAGTGAGGTGGCAGCCGCTATTCCCTTC,CASSEVAAAIPF
NA,TRBJ1-4,TRBV5-1,NA,TGCGCCAGCAGCTTGCTCCCAGTAGTGGCTGCTAATGAAAAACTGTTTTTT,CASSLLPVVAANEKLFF
NA,TRBJ1-6,TRBV4-3,NA,TGCGCCAGCAGCCAAGATGGGGGCGACGGTTCACCCCTCCACTTT,CASSQDGGDGSPLHF
few,TRBJ2-7,TRBV4-1,TRBD2,TGCGCCAGCAGCCAAGCGGAGGGACTAGCGGAATACGAGCAGTACTTC,CASSQAEGLAEYEQYF
NA,TRBJ2-7,TRBV4-2,TRBD1,TGTGCCAGCAGCCACACAGGGGGCCCTCCCTACGAGCAGTACTTC,CASSHTGGPPYEQYF
NA,TRBJ1-2,TRBV18,TRBD1,TGTGCCAGCTCGTTGGACAGGGCCAACTATGGCTACACCTTC,CASSLDRANYGYTF
few,TRBJ1-2,TRBV3-1/TRBV3-2,NA,TGTGCCAGCAGCCAAGGTTCAAGGGGCTACACCTTC,CASSQGSRGYTF
few,TRBJ2-7,TRBV12-5,TRBD1,TGTGCTAGTGGTTTGGCCACCGGGACAGCCTACGAGCAGTACTTC,CASGLATGTAYEQYF
NA,TRBJ2-1,TRBV7-2,NA,TGTGCCAGCAGCCCCCGGGGGCCGAGGACCTACAATGAGCAGTTCTTC,CASSPRGPRTYNEQFF
once,TRBJ1-5,TRBV7-9,TRBD1,TGTGCCAGCAGCCCCTACCGACAGGGGGAAAGGAATCAGCCCCAGCATTTT,CASSPYRQGERNQPQHF
NA,TRBJ1-3,TRBV19,NA,TGTGCCAGTAGCCGACAGAACTCTGGAAACACCATATATTTT,CASSRQNSGNTIYF
NA,TRBJ2-1,TRBV6-5,NA,TGTGCCAGCAACCCGGGCACAGCCAACAATGAGCAGTTCTTC,CASNPGTANNEQFF
few,TRBJ1-1,TRBV28,NA,TGTGCCAGCATACTATCAACGCGGGGGCGGCTCGGTGAAGCTTTCTTT,CASILSTRGRLGEAFF
NA,TRBJ2-2,TRBV18,NA,TGTGCCAGCTCACCGACCCAGGACGGGACCGGGGAGCTGTTTTTT,CASSPTQDGTGELFF
NA,TRBJ2-2,TRBV13,NA,TGTGCCAGCAGCACAAGGGGGGAGAACACCGGGGAGCTGTTTTTT,CASSTRGENTGELFF
NA,TRBJ2-5,TRBV5-1,NA,TGCGCCAGCAGCTTGGCCGCCATTCTGGGAGAGACCCAGTACTTC,CASSLAAILGETQYF
NA,TRBJ2-7,TRBV7-2,NA,TGTGCCAGCAGCTCCCCGGACCGTTTTTCCTCCTACGAGCAGTACTTC,CASSSPDRFSSYEQYF
NA,TRBJ2-5,TRBV5-4,TRBD1,TGTGCCAGCAGCTCGGGACAGCGCTCGACCCAGTACTTC,CASSSGQRSTQYF
NA,TRBJ2-5,TRBV13,NA,TGTGCCAGCAGCTTAATGGAAGAGACCCAGTACTTC,CASSLMEETQYF
NA,TRBJ1-4,TRBV7-8,NA,TGTGCCAGCAGCTTAGGAGGTCGGGACACCTTCGGGAGGACTAATGAAAAACTGTTTTTT,CASSLGGRDTFGRTNEKLFF
NA,TRBJ1-1,TRBV4-3,NA,TGCGCCAGCAGCCAAGATAAGGGGAGTTGGGCTTTCTTT,CASSQDKGSWAFF
NA,TRBJ2-2,TRBV10-3,NA,TGTGCCATCAGTGAAAAGGGAGGAGGGAAAACCGGGGAGCTGTTTTTT,CAISEKGGGKTGELFF
few,TRBJ1-6,TRBV27,NA,TGTGCCACAGGCCCTCGGCCGAAAGAGGGTTCACCCCTCCACTTT,CATGPRPKEGSPLHF
medium-sized,TRBJ1-6,TRBV6-2/TRBV6-3,NA,TGTGCCAGCAGTCTCAGAGACAGCTCCTATAATTCACCCCTCCACTTT,CASSLRDSSYNSPLHF
NA,TRBJ1-6,TRBV19,TRBD1,TGTGCCAGCAGGGACAGGGAAAATTCACCCCTCCACTTT,CASRDRENSPLHF
few,TRBJ1-3,TRBV19,NA,TGTGCCAGTAGTGGTTCTGGAAACACCATATATTTT,CASSGSGNTIYF
NA,TRBJ2-7,TRBV10-3,NA,TGTGCCATAACGCGGGGAAGTGGCCTATACGAGCAGTACTTC,CAITRGSGLYEQYF
medium-sized,TRBJ1-4,TRBV27,NA,TGTGCCAGCAGATCCCAGGGGTTACTGTTTTTT,CASRSQGLLFF
NA,TRBJ2-7,TRBV5-5,NA,TGTGCCAGCAGCTTGGGGGGCACCCTAACCTACGAGCAGTACTTC,CASSLGGTLTYEQYF
NA,TRBJ2-1,TRBV7-2,NA,TGTGCCAGCAGCCCCAGTACGGTCCATGAGCAGTTCTTC,CASSPSTVHEQFF
few,TRBJ1-1,TRBV14,NA,TGTGCCAGCAGCCAAGAACTTAACACTGAAGCTTTCTTT,CASSQELNTEAFF
NA,TRBJ2-3,TRBV7-9,NA,TGTGCCAGCAGCTTAGCAGGGCCCTGGGGAGATACGCAGTATTTT,CASSLAGPWGDTQYF
NA,TRBJ1-2,TRBV5-5,NA,TGTGCCAGCAGCTTGGAGGGTAGGGCTGGCTACACCTTC,CASSLEGRAGYTF
NA,TRBJ2-1,TRBV19,NA,TGTGCCAGTAAGAGGTCGAGGACGGCTAATCACAATGAGCAGTTCTTC,CASKRSRTANHNEQFF
NA,TRBJ1-2,TRBV6-2/TRBV6-3,NA,TGTGCCAGCAGTCGCAGGATGGACTACACCTTC,CASSRRMDYTF
few,TRBJ2-4,TRBV29-1,NA,TGCAGCGTAGAAAAGGGGGAGGCCAAAAACATTCAGTACTTC,CSVEKGEAKNIQYF
NA,TRBJ2-2,TRBV24-1,NA,TGTGCCACCAGCCCCTCGGGGATAAACACCGGGGAGCTGTTTTTT,CATSPSGINTGELFF
NA,TRBJ1-1,TRBV12-3/TRBV12-4,TRBD1,TGTGCCAGCAGGAGACAGGGACGGACTGAAGCTTTCTTT,CASRRQGRTEAFF
NA,TRBJ1-5,TRBV3-1/TRBV3-2,TRBD1,TGTGCCAGTGGACAGGGGAATCAGCCCCAGCATTTT,CASGQGNQPQHF
few,TRBJ2-5,TRBV27,TRBD1,TGTGCCAGCAGTTTATCCAGTAGTCCGGGACAGGGGGAGACCCAGTACTTC,CASSLSSSPGQGETQYF
NA,TRBJ1-5,TRBV19,NA,TGTGCCAGTAGTATAACACGGTCTGAAAATCAGCCCCAGCATTTT,CASSITRSENQPQHF
NA,TRBJ2-5,TRBV5-6,TRBD2,TGTGCCAGCCGCGTGGGGGCCGGGGGGGGAGAGACCCAGTACTTC,CASRVGAGGGETQYF
medium-sized,TRBJ2-3,TRBV6-5,NA,TGTGCCAGCAGGAGGGACAGCACAGATACGCAGTATTTT,CASRRDSTDTQYF
once,TRBJ1-1,TRBV19,NA,TGTGCCAGTAGGGTAGGGCAGGGACGTGGGGACACTGAAGCTTTCTTT,CASRVGQGRGDTEAFF
NA,TRBJ2-5,TRBV12-3/TRBV12-4,NA,TGTGCCAGCAGTAGACAAAGGGGCGAGACCCAGTACTTC,CASSRQRGETQYF
NA,TRBJ2-5,TRBV4-1,NA,TGCGCCAGCAGCCAAACCGCCCTCAGGGGAGAGACCCAGTACTTC,CASSQTALRGETQYF
NA,TRBJ2-7,TRBV6-5,TRBD1,TGTGCCAGCAGTCCCGACAGGGGGATGTTACGAGGGCAGTACTTC,CASSPDRGMLRGQYF